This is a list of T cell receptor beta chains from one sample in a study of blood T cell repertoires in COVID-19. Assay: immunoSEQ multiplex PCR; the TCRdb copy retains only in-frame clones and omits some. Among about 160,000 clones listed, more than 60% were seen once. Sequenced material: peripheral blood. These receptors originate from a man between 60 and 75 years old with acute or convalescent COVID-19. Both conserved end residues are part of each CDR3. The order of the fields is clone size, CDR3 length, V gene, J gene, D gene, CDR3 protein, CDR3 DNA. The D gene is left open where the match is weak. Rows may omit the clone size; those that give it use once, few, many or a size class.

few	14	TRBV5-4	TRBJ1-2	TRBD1	CASSLRDRAYGYTF	TGTGCCAGCAGCTTGAGGGACAGGGCATATGGCTACACCTTC
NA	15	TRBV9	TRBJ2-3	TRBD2	CASSGSGGYTDTQYF	TGTGCCAGCAGCGGTAGCGGGGGGTACACAGATACGCAGTATTTT
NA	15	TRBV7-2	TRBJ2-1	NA	CASSPLAGANNEQFF	TGTGCCAGCAGCCCTTTGGCGGGGGCTAACAATGAGCAGTTCTTC
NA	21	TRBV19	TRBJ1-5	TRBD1	CASSIPRQFRDRTSGNQPQHF	TGTGCCAGTAGTATCCCGAGACAGTTTAGGGACAGGACTTCTGGCAATCAGCCCCAGCATTTT
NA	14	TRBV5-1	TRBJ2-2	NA	CASSLDGLGGELFF	TGCGCCAGCAGCTTGGACGGGTTAGGCGGGGAGCTGTTTTTT
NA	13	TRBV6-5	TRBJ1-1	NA	CASLSQGGTEAFF	TGTGCCAGCCTATCACAGGGTGGGACTGAAGCTTTCTTT
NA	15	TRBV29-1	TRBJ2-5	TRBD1	CSVEIPGQGEETQYF	TGCAGCGTTGAGATTCCGGGACAGGGTGAAGAGACCCAGTACTTC
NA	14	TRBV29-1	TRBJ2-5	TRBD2	CSVEGLAGVETQYF	TGCAGCGTTGAGGGATTAGCGGGGGTAGAGACCCAGTACTTC
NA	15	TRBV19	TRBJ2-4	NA	CASSIERVQENIQYF	TGTGCCAGTAGTATAGAGAGGGTCCAAGAAAACATTCAGTACTTC
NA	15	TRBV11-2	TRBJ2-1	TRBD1	CASSRQGAARNEQFF	TGTGCCAGCAGCCGACAGGGGGCCGCGAGAAATGAGCAGTTCTTC
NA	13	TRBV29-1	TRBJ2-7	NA	CSVVPGGSYEQYF	TGCAGCGTTGTGCCCGGAGGCTCCTACGAGCAGTACTTC
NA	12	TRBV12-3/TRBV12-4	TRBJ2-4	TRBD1	CASRTGQNIQYF	TGTGCCAGCAGGACAGGGCAAAACATTCAGTACTTC
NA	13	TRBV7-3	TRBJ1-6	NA	CASSPGPTEPLHF	TGTGCCAGCAGCCCCGGTCCTACAGAACCCCTCCACTTT
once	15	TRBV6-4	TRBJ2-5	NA	CASSDSGGSRETQYF	TGTGCCAGCAGTGACTCAGGGGGAAGTCGAGAGACCCAGTACTTC
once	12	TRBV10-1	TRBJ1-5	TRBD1	CASSGDRVLQHF	TGCGCCAGCAGTGGTGACAGGGTGCTCCAGCATTTT
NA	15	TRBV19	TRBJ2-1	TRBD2	CASSILRLAGNEQFF	TGTGCCAGTAGTATTTTGAGACTAGCGGGCAATGAGCAGTTCTTC
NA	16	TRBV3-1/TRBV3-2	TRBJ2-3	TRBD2	CASSPTSGGVSDTQYF	TGTGCCAGCAGCCCCACTAGCGGGGGGGTTTCAGATACGCAGTATTTT
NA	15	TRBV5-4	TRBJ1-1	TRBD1	CASSLSQGVNTEAFF	TGTGCCAGCAGCTTGTCCCAGGGGGTGAACACTGAAGCTTTCTTT
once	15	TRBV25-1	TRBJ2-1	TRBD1	CASSESGQGVDEQFF	TGTGCCAGCAGTGAATCGGGACAGGGCGTCGATGAGCAGTTCTTC
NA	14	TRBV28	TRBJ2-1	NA	CASSSGSSYNEQFF	TGTGCCAGCAGTTCAGGAAGCTCCTACAATGAGCAGTTCTTC
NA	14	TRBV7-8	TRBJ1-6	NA	CASSWDGGDSPLHF	TGTGCCAGCAGCTGGGACGGCGGGGATTCACCCCTCCACTTT
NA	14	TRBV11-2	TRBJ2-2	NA	CASRRDINTGELFF	TGTGCCAGCAGGAGGGACATCAACACCGGGGAGCTGTTTTTT
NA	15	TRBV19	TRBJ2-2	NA	CASTPTGMRTGELFF	TGTGCCAGTACCCCAACAGGGATGCGAACCGGGGAGCTGTTTTTT
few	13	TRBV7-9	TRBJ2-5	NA	CASSLVGRETQYF	TGTGCCAGCAGCTTGGTTGGGAGAGAGACCCAGTACTTC
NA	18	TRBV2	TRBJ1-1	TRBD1	CASSSDRDHSPMNTEAFF	TGTGCCAGCAGTTCGGACAGGGACCACTCCCCGATGAACACTGAAGCTTTCTTT
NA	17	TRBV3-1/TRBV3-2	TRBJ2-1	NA	CASSQVGAKSPLYEQFF	TGTGCCAGCAGCCAAGTAGGGGCAAAGTCACCCCTCTATGAGCAGTTCTTC
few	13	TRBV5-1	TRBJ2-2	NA	CASRDSHTGELFF	TGCGCCAGCAGGGACAGCCACACCGGGGAGCTGTTTTTT
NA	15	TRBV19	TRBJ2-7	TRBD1	CASSMSQDRYYEQYF	TGTGCCAGTAGTATGTCTCAGGACAGGTACTACGAGCAGTACTTC
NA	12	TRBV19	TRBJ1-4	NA	CASSMSGAELFF	TGTGCCAGTAGTATGTCAGGTGCAGAACTGTTTTTT
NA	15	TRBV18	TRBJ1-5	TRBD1	CASSQQGSTNQPQHF	TGTGCCAGCTCACAACAGGGGTCTACTAATCAGCCCCAGCATTTT
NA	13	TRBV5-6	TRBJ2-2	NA	CASQRGNTGELFF	TGTGCCAGCCAACGGGGGAACACCGGGGAGCTGTTTTTT
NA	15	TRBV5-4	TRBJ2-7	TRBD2	CASRDSGSPLYEQYF	TGTGCCAGCAGGGACAGCGGGAGCCCCCTATACGAGCAGTACTTC
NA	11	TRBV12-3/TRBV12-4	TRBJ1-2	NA	CASKWGQGYTF	TGTGCCAGCAAATGGGGGCAAGGCTACACCTTC
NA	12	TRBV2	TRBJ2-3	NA	CASAGSGDTQYF	TGTGCCAGCGCCGGGTCAGGGGATACGCAGTATTTT
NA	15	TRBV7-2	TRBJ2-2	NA	CASSWGGLSTGELFF	TGTGCCAGCAGTTGGGGGGGCCTGAGCACCGGGGAGCTGTTTTTT
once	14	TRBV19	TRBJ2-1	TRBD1	CASSIAGQGVEQFF	TGTGCCAGTAGTATAGCTGGACAGGGAGTTGAGCAGTTCTTC
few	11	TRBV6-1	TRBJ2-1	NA	CASTRDNEQFF	TGTGCCAGCACCAGGGACAATGAGCAGTTCTTC
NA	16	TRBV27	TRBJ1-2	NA	CASSYNALGADYGYTF	TGTGCCAGCAGTTACAACGCTTTGGGGGCGGACTATGGCTACACCTTC
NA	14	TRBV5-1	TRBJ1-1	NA	CASSLAGVKTEAFF	TGCGCCAGCAGCTTGGCCGGGGTCAAGACTGAAGCTTTCTTT
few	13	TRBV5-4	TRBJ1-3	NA	CASSQGQGNTIYF	TGTGCCAGCAGCCAGGGACAAGGAAACACCATATATTTT
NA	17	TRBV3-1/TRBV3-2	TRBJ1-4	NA	CASSPRAGYATNEKLFF	TGTGCCAGCAGCCCCCGGGCGGGATATGCAACTAATGAAAAACTGTTTTTT
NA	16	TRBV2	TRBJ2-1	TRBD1	CASSSDDRAFYNEQFF	TGTGCCAGCAGCTCGGACGACAGGGCCTTCTACAATGAGCAGTTCTTC
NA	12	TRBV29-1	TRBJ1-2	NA	CSVGSGNYGYTF	TGCAGCGTTGGGAGCGGGAACTATGGCTACACCTTC
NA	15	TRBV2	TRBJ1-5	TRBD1	CASSDTGASNQPQHF	TGTGCCAGCAGTGACACAGGGGCTAGCAATCAGCCCCAGCATTTT
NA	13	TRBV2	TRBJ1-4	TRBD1	CASKQGSDEKLFF	TGTGCCAGCAAACAGGGGTCGGATGAAAAACTGTTTTTT
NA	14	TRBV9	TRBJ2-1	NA	CASSDDSGGWEQFF	TGTGCCAGCAGCGATGATAGCGGAGGATGGGAGCAGTTCTTC
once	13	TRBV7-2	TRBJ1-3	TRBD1	CASSLATGDTIYF	TGTGCCAGCAGCTTAGCGACAGGGGACACCATATATTTT
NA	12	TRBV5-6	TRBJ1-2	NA	CASSQDSYGYTF	TGTGCCAGCAGCCAAGACAGCTATGGCTACACCTTC
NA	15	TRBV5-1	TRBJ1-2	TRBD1	CASSPGQGVGYGYTF	TGCGCCAGCAGCCCCGGACAGGGGGTAGGCTATGGCTACACCTTC
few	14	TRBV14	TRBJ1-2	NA	CASSQDSGFAGYTF	TGTGCCAGCAGCCAAGATTCGGGGTTTGCTGGCTACACCTTC
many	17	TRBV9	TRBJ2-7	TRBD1	CASSVGFWGQGRNEQYF	TGTGCCAGCAGCGTAGGATTCTGGGGACAGGGGAGGAACGAGCAGTACTTC
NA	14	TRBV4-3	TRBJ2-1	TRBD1	CASSPGTGGNEQFF	TGCGCCAGCAGTCCCGGGACAGGGGGCAATGAGCAGTTCTTC
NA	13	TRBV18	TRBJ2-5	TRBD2	CASSPGTSGTQYF	TGTGCCAGCTCTCCCGGGACTAGTGGGACCCAGTACTTC
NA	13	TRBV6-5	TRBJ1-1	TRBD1	CASRATGVTEAFF	TGTGCCAGCAGGGCTACAGGGGTCACTGAAGCTTTCTTT
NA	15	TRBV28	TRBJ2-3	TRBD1	CASSWGQGETDTQYF	TGTGCCAGCAGTTGGGGACAGGGGGAAACAGATACGCAGTATTTT
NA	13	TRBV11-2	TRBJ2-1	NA	CASSLALGAEQFF	TGTGCCAGCAGCTTAGCTCTTGGGGCGGAGCAGTTCTTC
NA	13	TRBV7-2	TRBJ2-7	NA	CASSLTPGDEQYF	TGTGCCAGCAGCTTAACGCCAGGGGACGAGCAGTACTTC
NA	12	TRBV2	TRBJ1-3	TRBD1	CASRETGNTIYF	TGTGCCAGCAGGGAGACAGGGAACACCATATATTTT
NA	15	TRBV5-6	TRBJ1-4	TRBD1	CASSRTGRGNEKLFF	TGTGCCAGCAGCCGGACAGGGAGGGGGAATGAAAAACTGTTTTTT
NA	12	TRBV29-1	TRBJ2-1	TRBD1	CSVWDRGNEQFF	TGCAGCGTTTGGGACAGGGGCAATGAGCAGTTCTTC